This TCR beta chain was observed in a study of blood T cell repertoires in COVID-19. This clone was found a few times. The table came from immunoSEQ multiplex PCR; TCRdb's copy has only in-frame clones and leaves some out. The sample has roughly 87,000 clones; 60% to 80% are singletons. The CDR3 spans 15 residues. Germline trimming cut 4 bases from V and 0 bases from J; bases unmatched to any gene: 4. In germline, CDR1 is LNHDA, CDR2 SQIVND (reference sequence). The sequence was collected from a woman of 80 years or more with acute or convalescent COVID-19. The sequenced sample consisted of peripheral blood. The rearrangement uses TRBV19 and TRBJ1-2, with 8 nucleotides matching TRBD1. This CDR3 is CASSRTGRANYGYTF. The CDR3 region has the DNA TGTGCCAGTAGTAGGACAGGGAGGGCTAACTATGGCTACACCTTC.